This T cell receptor (beta chain) is drawn from a study of shared clonotypes between healthy human individuals. Between the trimmed V and J ends, which lost 5 bases and 0 bases, there was a span of 4 bases. The CDR3 consists of 12 residues. CDR1 and CDR2 (germline): SGHRS, YFSETQ. Findings and caveats of the study: A small donor pool kept down the genetic and exposure-history diversity that was represented.

As concerns this clone: Its matching antigen is unknown. Other nucleotide sequences from this sample produce the same CDR3.

Every subset had its genomic DNA shared out evenly among several immunoSEQ plates. TCRdb's table, derived via immunoSEQ multiplex PCR, lists solely in-frame clones and lacks some. The sample records millions of clones, roughly 94% being singletons. The chain has TRBV5-1 and TRBJ2-3; D remains unclear. The origin of this receptor is a man between 18 and 29 years old in good health. What was sequenced was naive CD4+ T cells sorted from blood. The subset denotes: CD45RA+ positively selected. The CDR3 reads CASSLSTDTQYF. Written as DNA, the CDR3 is TGCGCCAGCAGTCTTAGCACAGATACGCAGTATTTT.